The clone carrying this TCR beta chain has ten or more counts. The antigen is not known. TCRdb ran MiXCR on the RT-PCR reads and lists one entry per CDR3 protein. The sample consists of approximately 500,000 distinct CDR3 sequences, roughly a quarter of them appearing once. This sample was included in a study of response to subunit inactivated influenza vaccine. Points from the study as a whole: Authors suggested few new T cells are recruited by each seasonal influenza vaccination.

The CDR3 spans 14 residues. These same data were also listed under a study on T cells expressing NK-cell markers. From that second work: Scientists made TCR beta cDNA using 5'RACE template switching with UMIs. Dominant NKG2C+ clonotypes were found to form about 1.0-7.0% of CD8+ T cells in over five donors. Where several donors were concerned, these clonotypes also led the CD3+CD56-NKG2C+ fraction.

The origin of this receptor is a man between 50 and 59 years old who received an inactivated influenza vaccine. The chain joins TRBV21-1 to TRBJ2-1; TRBD2, the table's D call, lacks a check against the DNA. TRBV21-1 is termed a pseudogene. Sequencing was performed on CD4+ T cells sorted from PBMCs, taken 12 days after vaccination. The CDR3 DNA reads TGTGCCAGCAGCTCCCGGACTAGTTACAATGAGCAGTTCTTC. Its protein is CASSSRTSYNEQFF.